The clone carrying this T cell receptor (beta chain) came up a few times. Its antigen is currently unknown. Germline V gene lookup returns CDR1 SGHTA and CDR2 FQGNSA. There are 13 residues in the CDR3. The V end lost 3 bases, the J end lost 5 bases, and 9 bases lay between the germline ends. The entirety of the isolated RNA underwent reverse transcription, so expressed TCRB transcripts were sequenced. TCRdb's copy holds only in-frame clones and misses some; the assay was immunoSEQ multiplex PCR. Of 150,000 to 200,000 clones listed, less than 9.5% are singletons. The data were obtained in a study of beta chain features in type 1 diabetes. For the study at large: Summed over all samples, the examined sorted cells came to about 110 million. Study-wide points: When Type 1 diabetes patients were examined, their TCRB CDR3s proved moderately but significantly shorter in all four CD4+ subsets. Insertions were fewer and deletions more numerous at VDJ junctions in type 1 diabetes patients. Small HLA sub-analyses could not settle whether HLA shapes TCRB rearrangement.

The chain recombines TRBV7-2 with TRBJ2-3; no clear D gene. The TCR was taken from a middle-aged woman with type 1 diabetes. Sequencing was done on a sample of central memory CD4+ T cells from blood. The CDR3: CASSFSSGDTQYF. Written as DNA, the CDR3 is TGTGCCAGCAGCTTTTCATCGGGAGATACGCAGTATTTT.